The 10 T cell receptor beta chains presented below share a single source sample, sequenced in a study of T cells in Graves' hyperthyroidism and ophthalmopathy. RNA transcripts provided the source from which TCR beta CDR3 regions were amplified. With the HTBI primer set, the TCR CDR3 went through a first round of RT-PCR. TCRdb recomputed calls from the multiplex PCR reads with MiXCR, one row per CDR3 protein. The sample has hundreds of thousands of distinct CDR3 sequences, 38% seen once. Sequenced sample: blood. The receptors were gathered from a young man with Graves' hyperthyroidism.

This clonotype occurred many times. This chain connects TRBV10-2 to TRBJ1-5, with 8 positions matching TRBD1. The CDR3 sequence is 14 residues long. CDR1 is WSHSY, CDR2 SAAADI, per germline. J was trimmed by 3 bases and V by 5 bases; bases with no gene match: 3. The CDR3 loop is CASSRTGINQPQHF. CDR3 nucleotides: TGCGCCAGCAGTCGGACAGGGATCAATCAGCCCCAGCATTTT.

Comments on this clonotype: A much larger clone lies a single base off, so this may be a read error. The rearrangement joins TRBV12-3 or TRBV12-4 to TRBJ1-1, with no clear D. The length of the CDR3 is 13 residues. The CDR3: CAGSWQQNTEAFF. As DNA, the CDR3 is TGTGCCGGCAGTTGGCAGCAGAACACTGAAGCTTTCTTT.

The rearrangement links TRBV12-3 or TRBV12-4 to TRBJ2-7; no definite D call. The V end lost 2 bases, the J end lost 5 bases, and 10 bases lay between the germline ends. The CDR3 has 13 residues. This CDR3 is CASSLFRGNEQYF. The CDR3 DNA reads as TGTGCCAGCAGTTTATTCCGAGGAAACGAGCAGTACTTC.

At least ten counts were recorded for this clonotype. The chain uses TRBV29-1 and TRBJ2-7; no definite D call. The CDR3 spans 12 residues. Deletions cut 0 bases from V and 3 bases from J, with 6 bases between. Germline values: CDR1 SQVTM, CDR2 ANQGSEA. The CDR3 is CSVEEASYEQYF. The CDR3 bases are TGCAGCGTTGAAGAGGCAAGCTACGAGCAGTACTTC.

This clonotype was seen repeatedly, ten times or more. The chain couples TRBV9 to TRBJ1-2; unclear D gene. CDR3 length: 16 residues. Between the trimmed V and J ends, which lost 3 bases and 0 bases, there was a span of 15 bases. Germline V gene lookup returns CDR1 SGDLS and CDR2 YYNGEE. For the CDR3, the DNA is TGTGCCAGCAGCGCCGGCATATCGAAAGCTAACTATGGCTACACCTTC. It is translated as CASSAGISKANYGYTF.

V gene TRBV6-5 combines with J gene TRBJ1-5, with a possible D match to TRBD1 (5 bases). Trimming pared 2 bases from V and 1 base from J, leaving 6 bases between. The CDR3 sequence is 14 residues long. Germline CDR1 and CDR2: MNHEY and SVGAGI. Written as DNA, the CDR3 is TGTGCCAGCAGTTACGACAGCAGCAATCAGCCCCAGCATTTT. Amino acids: CASSYDSSNQPQHF.

Notes on this clonotype: Because it lacks the conserved phenylalanine or tryptophan at the end, this CDR3 is likely a read error. The V gene is TRBV4-3, the J gene TRBJ1-5; TRBD1 is a possible D gene (6 bases). V shed 5 bases and J shed 6 bases, with 14 bases lying between them. The CDR3 is made up of 14 amino acids. Germline V lookup: CDR1 LGHNA, CDR2 YSLEER. In DNA form, the CDR3 reads TGCGCCAGCAGCGAGGGGGGCGTGGGTCAGCCCCAGCATCTT. It codes for CASSEGGVGQPQHL.

This clonotype was seen a single time. The chain carries TRBV28 and TRBJ2-7; possibly TRBD2 for D (6 bases). Looked up from germline, CDR1 is MDHEN and CDR2 is SYDVKM. Trimming cost V 5 bases and J 4 bases, with 12 bases left between them. CDR3 size: 13 residues. The CDR3 loop reads CASSSGFYYEQYF. CDR3 DNA: TGTGCCAGCAGTAGCGGGTTCTATTACGAGCAGTACTTC.

This clonotype has only a few counts. The rearrangement joins TRBV12-3 or TRBV12-4 to TRBJ1-6, with a possible D match to TRBD1 (5 bases). V lost 6 bases, J lost 0 bases, and 12 bases lay in between. This CDR3 is built from 16 residues. The CDR3 DNA follows: TGTGCCAGCAGCCCAGTCGACAGCTCCTATAATTCACCCCTCCACTTT. Its protein product is CASSPVDSSYNSPLHF.

This rearrangement joins TRBV29-1 to TRBJ1-1; the D gene is possibly TRBD1 (5 bases). The CDR3 sequence is 11 residues long. In germline, CDR1 is SQVTM, CDR2 ANQGSEA. The V end lost 3 bases, the J end lost 6 bases, and 8 bases lay between the germline ends. The CDR3 DNA follows: TGCAGCGTTGACCAGGGCGCTGAAGCTTTCTTT. Translated: CSVDQGAEAFF.